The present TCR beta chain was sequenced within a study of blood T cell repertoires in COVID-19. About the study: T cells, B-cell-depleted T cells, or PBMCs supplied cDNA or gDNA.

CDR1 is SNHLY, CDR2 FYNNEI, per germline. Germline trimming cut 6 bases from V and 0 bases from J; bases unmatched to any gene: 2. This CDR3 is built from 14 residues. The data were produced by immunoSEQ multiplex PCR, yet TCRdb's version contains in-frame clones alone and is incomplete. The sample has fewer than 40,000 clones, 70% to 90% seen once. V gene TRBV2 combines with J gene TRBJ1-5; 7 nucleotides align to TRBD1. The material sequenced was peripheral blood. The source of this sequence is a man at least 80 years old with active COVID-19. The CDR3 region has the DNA TGTGCCAGCAGGGACAGGATTAGCAATCAGCCCCAGCATTTT. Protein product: CASRDRISNQPQHF.